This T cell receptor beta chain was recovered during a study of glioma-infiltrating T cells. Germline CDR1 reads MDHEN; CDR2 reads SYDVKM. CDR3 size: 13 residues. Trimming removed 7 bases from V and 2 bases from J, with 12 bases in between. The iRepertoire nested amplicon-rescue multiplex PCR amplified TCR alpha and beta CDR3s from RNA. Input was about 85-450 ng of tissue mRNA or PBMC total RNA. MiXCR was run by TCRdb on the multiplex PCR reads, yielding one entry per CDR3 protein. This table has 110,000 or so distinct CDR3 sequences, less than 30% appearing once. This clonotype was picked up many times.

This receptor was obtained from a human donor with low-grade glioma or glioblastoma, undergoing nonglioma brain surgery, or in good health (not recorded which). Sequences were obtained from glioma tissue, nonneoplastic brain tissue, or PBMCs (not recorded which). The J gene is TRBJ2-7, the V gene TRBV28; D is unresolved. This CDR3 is CASTPSSPYEQYF. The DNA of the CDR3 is TGTGCCAGCACCCCCAGCAGCCCCTACGAGCAGTACTTC.